Presented here are 14 T cell receptor beta chains from one specimen sequenced in a study of cytomegalovirus exposure and HLA in healthy donors. A multiplex PCR was run with 60 Vbeta primers and 13 Jbeta primers. The assay was immunoSEQ multiplex PCR, and TCRdb's table has in-frame clones only and misses some. Of some 100,000 clones detected, around 74% appear once; the ten largest clones hold roughly 14%. Material: PBMCs. These receptors all stem from a male donor in good health and CMV-seropositive.

Only a few counts were recorded for this clone. The chain carries TRBV6-5 and TRBJ1-3; 11 positions match TRBD1. Germline loops: CDR1 MNHEY, CDR2 SVGAGI. J lost 8 bases, V lost 1 base, and 7 bases had no gene match. This CDR3 has 16 amino acids. The CDR3 reads CASSYFGQGAGDTIYF. CDR3 nucleotides: TGTGCCAGCAGTTACTTCGGACAGGGGGCAGGGGACACCATATATTTT.

Only a few counts were recorded for this clone. The rearrangement uses TRBV11-3 and TRBJ2-1; D might be TRBD2 (6 bases). Per germline, CDR1 SGHNT and CDR2 YENEEA. The CDR3 is 12 amino acids. The ends were cut back, 11 bases at V and 6 bases at J, with 14 bases in the middle. The CDR3 nucleotides read TGTGCCTCCCGGACTATCACCAATGAGCAGTTCTTC. Residues: CASRTITNEQFF.

This chain uses TRBV27 with TRBJ1-6, with D maybe TRBD1 (6 bases). The CDR3 spans 16 residues. Between the trimmed V and J ends, which lost 2 bases and 4 bases, there was a span of 12 bases. Germline CDR1 and CDR2: MNHEY and SMNVEV (reference sequence). The CDR3 region is CASSLNRAVYNSPLHF. CDR3 DNA sequence: TGTGCCAGCAGTTTAAACAGGGCGGTATATAATTCACCCCTCCACTTT.

The rearrangement uses TRBV7-2 and TRBJ1-2, with 7 nucleotides matching TRBD1. Per germline, CDR1 SGHTA and CDR2 FQGNSA. The CDR3 is 14 amino acids. Germline trimming cut 2 bases from V and 4 bases from J; bases unmatched to any gene: 4. CDR3 in amino acids: CASSLSHRGYGYTF. DNA for the CDR3: TGTGCCAGCAGCTTAAGCCACAGGGGCTATGGCTACACCTTC.

The chain joins TRBV5-6 to TRBJ2-7; possibly TRBD2 for D (5 bases). Germline loops: CDR1 SGHDT, CDR2 YYEEEE. This CDR3 contains 15 residues. Trimming cost V 4 bases and J 1 base, with 15 bases left between them. Here the CDR3 reads CASSPDGMPSYEQYF. Written as DNA, the CDR3 is TGTGCCAGCAGCCCGGACGGGATGCCATCCTACGAGCAGTACTTC.

The gene calls are TRBV7-9 and TRBJ2-7; possibly TRBD2 for D (5 bases). Germline assignment: CDR1 SEHNR and CDR2 FQNEAQ (reference sequence). CDR3 length: 12 residues. Trimming took off 5 bases at V and 3 bases at J, with 8 bases between the two ends. CDR3: CASSRGGYEQYF. DNA of the CDR3: TGTGCCAGCAGCCGGGGTGGCTACGAGCAGTACTTC.

The chain uses TRBV4-1 and TRBJ2-1, with D possibly being TRBD2 (7 bases). Trimming shortened V by 1 base and J by 6 bases, and 13 bases separated the two germline ends. The CDR3 sequence is 15 residues long. CDR1 and CDR2 (germline): MGHRA, YSYEKL. CDR3 sequence: CASSQVVGGPNEQFF. CDR3 nucleotide sequence: TGCGCCAGCAGCCAAGTGGTGGGGGGGCCCAATGAGCAGTTCTTC.

J is TRBJ2-5 and V is TRBV25-1; 8 bases agree with TRBD1. Unmatched junction bases numbered 9, after V lost 7 bases and J lost 5 bases. The germline V gene encodes CDR1 MGHDK and CDR2 SYGVNS. CDR3 size: 14 residues. As DNA, the CDR3 is TGTGCCAGCAATAATGCAGGGGGCACGGAGACCCAGTACTTC. It specifies CASNNAGGTETQYF. Combining the CDR3 with reference TRBV25-1 and TRBJ2-5 gives the whole variable domain EADIYQTPRYLVIGTGKKITLECSQTMGHDKMYWYQQDPGMELHLIHYSYGVNSTEKGDLSSESTVSRIRTEHFPLTLESARPSHTSQYLCASNNAGGTETQYFGPGTRLLVL.

CDR3 amino acids: CASSPTASGYNEQFF. The CDR3 nucleotides are TGTGCCAGCAGCCCCACGGCCTCAGGATACAATGAGCAGTTCTTC. The J gene is TRBJ2-1, the V gene TRBV7-9; D remains ambiguous. The CDR3 is 15 amino acids. Deletions cut 5 bases from V and 4 bases from J, with 15 bases between. CDR1 is SEHNR, CDR2 FQNEAQ, per germline (reference sequence).

The chain carries TRBV9 and TRBJ2-2, with 8 positions matching TRBD2. Germline trimming cut 2 bases from V and 1 base from J; bases unmatched to any gene: 4. The germline V gene encodes CDR1 SGDLS and CDR2 YYNGEE. This CDR3 has 16 residues. The CDR3 sequence is CASSVLAGGNTGELFF. The DNA for the CDR3 is TGTGCCAGCAGCGTGTTGGCGGGGGGGAACACCGGGGAGCTGTTTTTT.

This chain uses TRBV4-3 with TRBJ1-2, with D maybe TRBD1 (5 bases). V was shortened by 3 bases and J by 3 bases, with 14 bases between the two germline ends. Germline V gene sequence: CDR1 LGHNA, CDR2 YSLEER. CDR3 size: 15 residues. Here the CDR3 DNA reads TGCGCCAGCAGCCAGGGGACTTGGCTTGACTATGGCTACACCTTC. Protein sequence: CASSQGTWLDYGYTF.

This clone has only one observation. The rearrangement uses TRBV20-1 and TRBJ1-1; D unclear. Trimming shortened V by 6 bases and J by 3 bases, and 8 bases separated the two germline ends. Germline CDR1 DFQATT, CDR2 SNEGSKA (reference sequence). This CDR3 region has 11 residues. CDR3 amino acids: CSAAPDTEAFF. CDR3 coding DNA: TGCAGTGCAGCCCCCGACACTGAAGCTTTCTTT.

This clone is deemed medium-sized (0.01 to 0.1%). The chain carries TRBV4-2 and TRBJ1-3; D gene uncertain. The CDR3 consists of 15 residues. Trimming stripped 0 bases from V and 7 bases from J, with 13 bases between. Germline CDR1 is LGHNA and CDR2 is YNFKEQ. The CDR3 region is CASSQDAYSANTIYF. The CDR3 nucleotides are TGTGCCAGCAGCCAAGATGCCTATAGCGCGAACACCATATATTTT.

The genes are TRBV11-3 and TRBJ2-1, with 9 bases that match TRBD1. The CDR3 length is 15 residues. CDR1 and CDR2 (germline): SGHNT, YENEEA. V was pared by 4 bases and J by 5 bases, with 6 bases of the junction left unmatched. The CDR3 DNA is TGTGCCAGCAGCTCCCGACAGGGGGACCACAATGAGCAGTTCTTC. It translates to CASSSRQGDHNEQFF.